The 20 T cell receptor beta chains given below trace back to one sample, sequenced in a study of control samples from healthy donors and cancer patients. Clones were read by immunoSEQ multiplex PCR, and TCRdb kept only the in-frame ones, dropping some. The sample lists approximately 84,000 clones, about nine tenths occurring once. The sequenced sample consisted of blood. Receptor source: a man aged 25-40 years in good health.

The V and J genes are TRBV7-9 and TRBJ1-2; tentative D call: TRBD1 (6 bases). V dropped 7 bases and J dropped 5 bases, with 14 bases sitting between them. This CDR3 has 13 amino acids. Germline V gene lookup returns CDR1 SEHNR and CDR2 FQNEAQ (reference sequence). DNA of the CDR3: TGTGCCAGCACCCTAAAGGGGGGATATGGCTACACCTTC. It codes for CASTLKGGYGYTF.

The J gene is TRBJ1-2, the V gene TRBV5-4, with D perhaps matching TRBD1 (5 bases). The germline V gene encodes CDR1 SGHNT and CDR2 YYREEE (reference sequence). The CDR3 has 13 residues. The germline V and J ends were trimmed by 4 bases and 8 bases, with 15 bases remaining between them. The CDR3 here is CASSPESGTGYTF. The DNA for the CDR3 is TGTGCCAGCAGCCCAGAGTCAGGGACGGGCTACACCTTC.

This chain links TRBV2 with TRBJ1-5; 9 bases match TRBD1. V trimming: 8 bases; J trimming: 0 bases; junction bases outside the gene matches: 8. This CDR3 comprises 16 residues. Germline CDR1 reads SNHLY; CDR2 reads FYNNEI. The CDR3 spells CASDADRGFSNQPQHF. CDR3 DNA: TGTGCCAGCGACGCGGACAGGGGATTTAGCAATCAGCCCCAGCATTTT.

The rearrangement joins TRBV12-3 or TRBV12-4 to TRBJ1-5, with D unclear. The ends were cut back, 3 bases at V and 7 bases at J, with 7 bases in the middle. The CDR3 has 12 residues. The CDR3 loop is CASSFWGQPQHF. Here the CDR3 DNA reads TGTGCCAGCAGTTTTTGGGGACAGCCCCAGCATTTT.

CDR3 loop: CASSMTGANTEAFF. The CDR3 DNA reads as TGTGCCAGTAGTATGACAGGGGCGAACACTGAAGCTTTCTTT. The V gene is TRBV19, the J gene TRBJ1-1; 8 bases line up with TRBD1. Germline trimming cut 3 bases from V and 1 base from J; bases unmatched to any gene: 1. The germline gives CDR1 LNHDA, CDR2 SQIVND (reference sequence). This CDR3 region has 14 residues.

This clone is a singleton in its sample. The chain is built from TRBV7-6 and TRBJ2-2; 11 bases agree with TRBD2. With 1 base clipped from V and 6 bases from J, the junction kept 10 bases outside the gene matches. Germline loops: CDR1 SGHVS, CDR2 FNYEAQ. This CDR3 is 18 amino acids long. CDR3: CASSLGALTSGSPGELFF. The CDR3, as DNA: TGTGCCAGCAGCTTAGGGGCCCTAACTAGCGGGAGTCCCGGGGAGCTGTTTTTT.

This chain connects TRBV7-2 to TRBJ2-1, with D possibly TRBD1 on 6 matching bases. This CDR3 is built from 14 residues. CDR1 is SGHTA and CDR2 is FQGNSA in the germline V gene. The germline V and J ends were trimmed by 5 bases and 8 bases, with 16 bases remaining between them. The CDR3, as DNA: TGTGCCAGCAGCACCCCTTACAGGGACCATGAGCAGTTCTTC. Residues: CASSTPYRDHEQFF.

This chain uses TRBV20-1 with TRBJ1-6; D gene ambiguous. V lost 3 bases to trimming and J lost 10 bases, with 13 bases between them. Looked up from germline, CDR1 is DFQATT and CDR2 is SNEGSKA (reference sequence). The CDR3 length is 13 residues. The CDR3 nucleotides are TGCAGTGCTAGTAGCACGGTCTTCTCACCCCTCCACTTT. As protein: CSASSTVFSPLHF.

This clone was observed once. The chain links TRBV7-3 to TRBJ2-4; D may be TRBD1 (5 bases). The germline V and J ends were trimmed by 5 bases and 6 bases, with 17 bases remaining between them. There are 15 residues in the CDR3. In germline, CDR1 is SGHTA, CDR2 FQGTGA. The CDR3: CASSPGGRDGNIQYF. The CDR3 nucleotides are TGTGCCAGCAGCCCAGGCGGCAGGGATGGAAACATTCAGTACTTC.

On this clone: Other DNA variants within this sample encode the same CDR3. The chain recombines TRBV5-6 with TRBJ1-3; D remains ambiguous. The CDR3 is 12 residues long. Per the germline V gene, CDR1 is SGHDT and CDR2 is YYEEEE. Trimming cost V 5 bases and J 3 bases, with 6 bases left between them. The CDR3 loop reads CASSRSGNTIYF. CDR3 DNA: TGTGCCAGCAGTCGAAGTGGAAACACCATATATTTT.

This rearrangement joins TRBV7-9 to TRBJ2-1, with a weak D call TRBD1 (7 bases). The CDR3 totals 16 residues. V dropped 5 bases and J dropped 2 bases, with 16 bases sitting between them. Germline V lookup: CDR1 SEHNR, CDR2 FQNEAQ (reference sequence). The CDR3 spells CASSPGGGRAYNEQFF. For the CDR3, the DNA is TGTGCCAGCAGCCCAGGAGGGGGCCGGGCCTACAATGAGCAGTTCTTC. The full variable domain, rest sourced from reference TRBV7-9 and TRBJ2-1, is DTGVSQNPRHKITKRGQNVTFRCDPISEHNRLYWYRQTLGQGPEFLTYFQNEAQLEKSRLLSDRFSAERPKGSFSTLEIQRTEQGDSAMYLCASSPGGGRAYNEQFFGPGTRLTVL.

The rearrangement links TRBV14 to TRBJ1-2, with 7 bases lining up with TRBD1. The CDR3 extends over 15 amino acids. The V gene end was trimmed by 1 base and the J gene end by 7 bases; junction bases not matched to a gene: 9. Per the germline V gene, CDR1 is SGHDN and CDR2 is FVKESK. In nucleotides, the CDR3 is TGTGCCAGCAGCCAAGTGACAGGGTGGCTGACTGGCTACACCTTC. This codes for CASSQVTGWLTGYTF.

This chain links TRBV6-6 with TRBJ2-2, with D unclear. Trimming left V 2 bases short and J 6 bases short, with 7 bases between. The CDR3 extends over 13 amino acids. CDR1 MNHNY and CDR2 SVGAGI come from the germline V gene (reference sequence). Written as DNA, the CDR3 is TGTGCCAGCAGTTACCTAACCCCCGGGGAGCTGTTTTTT. This encodes CASSYLTPGELFF.

The V gene is TRBV28, the J gene TRBJ1-2; D not resolved. CDR1 is MDHEN, CDR2 SYDVKM, per germline. The CDR3 sequence is 15 residues long. The ends were cut back, 3 bases at V and 0 bases at J, with 11 bases in the middle. CDR3 protein: CASSFGGVSNYGYTF. The CDR3 coding sequence is TGTGCCAGCAGTTTTGGAGGAGTTTCTAACTATGGCTACACCTTC.

CDR3 in DNA: TGTGCCAGCAGCTTAAGGGGACAGGGGGCGCGTGAGCAGTACTTC. It codes for CASSLRGQGAREQYF. The V and J genes are TRBV7-9 and TRBJ2-7; 12 bases line up with TRBD1. This CDR3 spans 15 amino acids. V gave up 2 bases and J gave up 7 bases; unmatched junction bases: 6. Germline V gives CDR1 SEHNR, CDR2 FQNEAQ (reference sequence).

This clone is a singleton in its sample. The chain carries TRBV6-6 and TRBJ1-4; no definite D call. V dropped 8 bases and J dropped 4 bases, with 5 bases sitting between them. Germline V CDR1 and CDR2: MNHNY, SVGAGI (reference sequence). The CDR3 totals 11 residues. DNA for the CDR3: TGTGCCAGCCTGGGTAATGAAAAACTGTTTTTT. Encoded protein: CASLGNEKLFF.

J is TRBJ1-2 and V is TRBV19, with D perhaps TRBD1 (6 bases). V was shortened by 11 bases and J by 6 bases, with 16 bases between the two germline ends. Germline V lookup: CDR1 LNHDA, CDR2 SQIVND (reference sequence). This CDR3 spans 12 amino acids. CDR3 sequence: CASEGQGNGYTF. The DNA of the CDR3 is TGTGCCTCCGAAGGCCAGGGGAATGGCTACACCTTC.

The V and J genes are TRBV5-6 and TRBJ2-1; D is uncertain. Per germline, CDR1 SGHDT and CDR2 YYEEEE. V was clipped by 3 bases and J by 9 bases, with 10 bases between them. The CDR3 totals 12 residues. CDR3 region: CASSSNFGEQFF. In DNA form, the CDR3 reads TGTGCCAGCAGCTCAAACTTCGGTGAGCAGTTCTTC. Looking up the rest from reference TRBV5-6 and TRBJ2-1 gives the full variable domain: DAGVTQSPTHLIKTRGQQVTLRCSPKSGHDTVSWYQQALGQGPQFIFQYYEEEERQRGNFPDRFSGHQFPNYSSELNVNALLLGDSALYLCASSSNFGEQFFGPGTRLTVL.

This rearrangement joins TRBV30 to TRBJ2-3; no reliable D call. CDR1 is GTSNPN, CDR2 SVGIG, per germline (reference sequence). V lost 5 bases and J lost 5, with 8 bases in between. The CDR3 spans 11 residues. The CDR3 nucleotides read TGTGCCTGGGCCTCTGGAGATACGCAGTATTTT. Its translation is CAWASGDTQYF.

There are a few counts of this clone. CDR3 DNA sequence: TGTGCCTGGACGGTCGGCTCCTACGAGCAGTACTTC. It encodes CAWTVGSYEQYF. The V and J genes are TRBV30 and TRBJ2-7; D gene unclear. The ends were cut back, 4 bases at V and 0 bases at J, with 7 bases in the middle. The CDR3 is made up of 12 amino acids. CDR1 and CDR2 (germline): GTSNPN, SVGIG (reference sequence). The full variable domain, completed using reference TRBV30 and TRBJ2-7, is SQTIHQWPATLVQPVGSPLSLECTVEGTSNPNLYWYRQAAGRGLQLLFYSVGIGQISSEVPQNLSASRPQDRQFILSSKKLLLSDSGFYLCAWTVGSYEQYFGPGTRLTVT.